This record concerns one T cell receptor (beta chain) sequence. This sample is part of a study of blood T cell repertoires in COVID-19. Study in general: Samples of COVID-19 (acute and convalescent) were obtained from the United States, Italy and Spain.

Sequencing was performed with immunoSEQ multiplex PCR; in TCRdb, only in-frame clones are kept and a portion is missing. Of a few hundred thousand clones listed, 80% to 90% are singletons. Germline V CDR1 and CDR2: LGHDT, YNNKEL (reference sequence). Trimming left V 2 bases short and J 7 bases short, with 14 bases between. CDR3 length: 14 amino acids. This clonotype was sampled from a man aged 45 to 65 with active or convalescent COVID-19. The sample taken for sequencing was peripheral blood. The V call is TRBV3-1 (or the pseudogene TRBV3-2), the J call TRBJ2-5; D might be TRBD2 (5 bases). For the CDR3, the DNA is TGTGCCAGCAGCCAACCGGAGGCAGGTGGGACCCAGTACTTC. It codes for CASSQPEAGGTQYF.